The 23 T cell receptor beta chains below all came from one sample that was sequenced in a study of spatial heterogeneity in lung cancer. TCRdb re-called the 5' RACE reads through MiXCR, storing one row per CDR3 protein. The sample holds thousands of distinct CDR3 sequences, 3% to 4% seen once. The antigens for these receptors are not known. Study conclusions and caveats: Tumoral mutation counts were tracked by counts of expanded intratumoral alpha and beta TCRs.

Indicated time point: sample taken at primary tumor resection. The material sequenced was lung tumor tissue, taken at surgery. Receptors originate from a male donor with early-stage non-small cell lung cancer.

By frequency in the sample, this clonotype is medium-sized. The chain couples TRBV3-1 to TRBJ1-1; no clear D. CDR1 LGHDT and CDR2 YNNKEL come from the germline V gene (reference sequence). This CDR3 comprises 13 residues. V lost 6 bases to trimming and J lost 5 bases, with 13 bases between them. This chain's CDR3 is CASSLSKITEAFF. For the CDR3, the DNA is TGTGCCAGCAGTCTAAGCAAAATAACTGAAGCTTTCTTT. Drawing the rest from reference TRBV3-1 and TRBJ1-1, the complete variable domain is DTAVSQTPKYLVTQMGNDKSIKCEQNLGHDTMYWYKQDSKKFLKIMFSYNNKELIINETVPNRFSPKSPDKAHLNLHINSLELGDSAVYFCASSLSKITEAFFGQGTRLTVV.

In this sample, this clonotype turned up many times. The chain employs TRBV5-1 and TRBJ2-7; 10 nucleotides align to TRBD1. The CDR3 has 14 amino acids. The V and J ends lost 3 bases and 7 bases, in that order; junction bases with no gene match: 7. Germline CDR1 is SGHRS and CDR2 is YFSETQ. CDR3 amino acids: CASSSGQGNREQYF. CDR3 sequence (DNA): TGCGCCAGCAGCTCGGGACAGGGGAATCGGGAGCAGTACTTC.

By share, this clonotype counts as medium-sized. This chain joins TRBV29-1 and TRBJ2-7; D unclear. Germline CDR1 is SQVTM and CDR2 is ANQGSEA. The CDR3 length is 11 residues. Trimming removed 6 bases from V and 6 bases from J, with 12 bases in between. CDR3 bases: TGCAGCGTCGGTGACGGTGCCGAGCAGTACTTC. It encodes CSVGDGAEQYF.

This clonotype was recorded many times. The rearrangement uses TRBV20-1 and TRBJ1-2, with 10 bases that match TRBD1. Germline CDR1 is DFQATT and CDR2 is SNEGSKA (reference sequence). V was clipped by 3 bases and J by 8 bases; unmatched bases: 6. The CDR3 runs to 13 residues. The CDR3 is CSARISGQGGYTF. DNA for the CDR3: TGCAGTGCTAGGATTTCGGGACAGGGGGGCTACACCTTC.

This clonotype was found many times. The V and J genes are TRBV5-1 and TRBJ1-4; D gene unclear. Germline V lookup: CDR1 SGHRS, CDR2 YFSETQ. The CDR3 has 15 residues. The germline V and J ends were trimmed by 0 bases and 7 bases, with 13 bases remaining between them. As DNA, the CDR3 is TGCGCCAGCAGCTTGGAGAGTTCTCGAGGTGAAAAACTGTTTTTT. Its protein product is CASSLESSRGEKLFF.

Ten or more counts support this clonotype. The chain uses TRBV7-8 and TRBJ2-1; the D gene is possibly TRBD1 (6 bases). Germline V gene sequence: CDR1 SGHVS, CDR2 FQNEAQ. Deletions cut 5 bases from V and 9 bases from J, with 17 bases between. This CDR3 spans 14 amino acids. The CDR3 region has the DNA TGTGCCAGCAGCCGAATCTCGGGACATAGTGAGCAGTTCTTC. Amino acids: CASSRISGHSEQFF.

On this clonotype: A much larger clone lies one base from this, so it may be a read error. The chain links TRBV18 to TRBJ2-7; 8 bases are shared with TRBD1. This CDR3 region has 16 residues. CDR1 is KGHSH and CDR2 is LQKENI in the germline V gene. Trimming removed 5 bases from V and 8 bases from J; junction bases left unmatched: 17. CDR3 protein: CASSSQVKDRVHKQYF. DNA of the CDR3: TGTGCCAGCTCATCTCAGGTCAAGGACAGGGTCCACAAGCAGTACTTC.

By sample fraction, this clonotype is medium-sized. The chain recombines TRBV10-3 with TRBJ2-1, with 12 positions matching TRBD2. The CDR3 contains 16 residues. V was pared by 4 bases and J by 6 bases, with 7 bases of the junction left unmatched. The germline V gene encodes CDR1 ENHRY and CDR2 SYGVKD. In DNA, the CDR3 is TGTGCCATCAGTGTTACTCTAGCGGGAGGGATCAATGAGCAGTTCTTC. Its protein is CAISVTLAGGINEQFF.

Relative to its sample, this clonotype is medium-sized (0.01 to 0.1%). The J gene is TRBJ1-2, the V gene TRBV12-3 or TRBV12-4; D remains ambiguous. V was clipped by 6 bases and J by 0 bases, with 11 bases between them. This CDR3 has 14 amino acids. The CDR3 coding sequence is TGTGCCAGCAGCCCTGACGGTACTAACTATGGCTACACCTTC. Protein sequence: CASSPDGTNYGYTF.

This clonotype was counted many times. This chain uses TRBV27 with TRBJ1-1; TRBD1 might be the D (5 bases). V was shortened by 5 bases and J by 4 bases, with 14 bases between the two germline ends. CDR3 length equals 14 residues. From germline, CDR1 is MNHEY and CDR2 SMNVEV (reference sequence). CDR3 nucleotides: TGTGCCAGCAGTATGCAGGGCAGTGGCACTGAAGCTTTCTTT. Translating gives CASSMQGSGTEAFF.

This clonotype appeared many times. This sequence joins TRBV11-2 and TRBJ2-1; D ambiguous. The CDR3 is 12 amino acids. Trimming took off 6 bases at V and 6 bases at J, with 9 bases between the two ends. Germline V gene lookup returns CDR1 SGHAT and CDR2 FQNNGV. The CDR3, as DNA: TGTGCCAGCAGATATCTGTCCAATGAGCAGTTCTTC. Translation: CASRYLSNEQFF.

By its share, this clonotype is medium-sized. The genes are TRBV2 and TRBJ2-7; the match to TRBD2 covers 14 bases. The CDR3 runs to 14 residues. Trimming at V came to 6 bases and at J to 5 bases, leaving 3 bases not matched to a gene. Germline V gene lookup returns CDR1 SNHLY and CDR2 FYNNEI. The CDR3 nucleotides are TGTGCCAGCAGCGGGACTAGCGGGGGCAACGAGCAGTACTTC. It is translated as CASSGTSGGNEQYF.

The table lists this clonotype with many counts. This chain uses TRBV5-6 with TRBJ1-5; 10 nucleotides match TRBD1. J lost 5 bases, V lost 0 bases, and 2 bases had no gene match. The length of the CDR3 is 15 residues. Germline V gene sequence: CDR1 SGHDT, CDR2 YYEEEE. The CDR3, as DNA: TGTGCCAGCAGCTTGGTGACAGGGGGCGATCAGCCCCAGCATTTT. Protein product: CASSLVTGGDQPQHF.

This clonotype ranks as medium-sized (0.01 to 0.1%). The chain links TRBV20-1 to TRBJ2-3; D not resolved. The CDR3 is 15 amino acids. In germline, CDR1 is DFQATT, CDR2 SNEGSKA (reference sequence). V was clipped by 0 bases and J by 2 bases, with 12 bases between them. The CDR3 protein is CSARDKVAITDTQYF. CDR3 sequence (DNA): TGCAGTGCTAGAGATAAGGTCGCCATCACAGATACGCAGTATTTT.

As concerns this clonotype: One base away lies a much larger clone, so this may be a sequencing read error. The chain is built from TRBV10-3 and TRBJ1-1; D is unresolved. Between the trimmed V and J ends, which lost 2 bases and 5 bases, there was a span of 9 bases. Germline CDR1 ENHRY, CDR2 SYGVKD. The CDR3 runs to 13 residues. CDR3 DNA sequence: TGTGCCATCAGTGAGGAAGGGCGGACTGAAGCTTTCTTT. Translation gives CAISEEGRTEAFF.

Within the sample, this clonotype is medium-sized. This chain connects TRBV18 to TRBJ2-1; D remains ambiguous. With 3 bases removed from V and 7 bases from J, the gap between germline ends came to 13 bases. This CDR3 comprises 14 residues. Germline lookup yields CDR1 KGHSH and CDR2 LQKENI. CDR3 region: CASSPHSTGNEQFF. The CDR3 nucleotides are TGTGCCAGCTCACCTCACTCGACTGGGAATGAGCAGTTCTTC.

The CDR3 nucleotides read TGTGCCAGCAGTGAAATTATAGGACAGGGGTCCGAGCAGTACTTC. It encodes CASSEIIGQGSEQYF. The chain is built from TRBV6-1 and TRBJ2-7; 9 bases match TRBD1. Germline V gene data show CDR1 as MNHNS and CDR2 as SASEGT. The CDR3 sequence is 15 residues long. Trimming took 2 bases from V and 6 from J; bases not matched to a gene: 8.

This clonotype was seen ten or more times. The rearrangement uses TRBV10-2 and TRBJ2-7, with D possibly TRBD2 on 5 matching bases. Germline loops: CDR1 WSHSY, CDR2 SAAADI. Between the trimmed V and J ends, which lost 7 bases and 0 bases, there was a span of 13 bases. There are 14 residues in the CDR3. In DNA, the CDR3 is TGCGCCAGCACCCTCGGGGTTAGCTCCTACGAGCAGTACTTC. Its protein is CASTLGVSSYEQYF.

In its sample, this clonotype was seen many times. This sequence joins TRBV20-1 and TRBJ2-3; 16 positions match TRBD2. The V gene end was trimmed by 7 bases and the J gene end by 5 bases; junction bases not matched to a gene: 9. In germline, CDR1 is DFQATT, CDR2 SNEGSKA (reference sequence). CDR3 length: 16 amino acids. CDR3 in amino acids: CSVPGTSGGAQDTQYF. CDR3 in DNA: TGCAGTGTTCCCGGGACTAGCGGGGGGGCCCAAGATACGCAGTATTTT.

This clonotype was observed many times. This rearrangement joins TRBV5-8 to TRBJ1-2, with D tentatively TRBD1 (5 bases). CDR1 SGHTS and CDR2 YDEGEE come from the germline V gene. CDR3 length equals 13 residues. With 1 base removed from V and 6 bases from J, the gap between germline ends came to 10 bases. The CDR3, as DNA: TGTGCCAGCAGCTTGTCAGGGACTGATGGCTACACCTTC. Translating it yields CASSLSGTDGYTF. The entire variable domain, with the rest obtained from reference TRBV5-8 and TRBJ1-2, is as follows: EAGVTQSPTHLIKTRGQQATLRCSPISGHTSVYWYQQALGLGLQFLLWYDEGEERNRGNFPPRFSGRQFPNYSSELNVNALELEDSALYLCASSLSGTDGYTFGSGTRLTVV.

This clonotype was detected only once. A read error may explain this, as a much larger clone is one base away. V usage is TRBV20-1 and J usage is TRBJ1-2; 9 bases are a match to TRBD1. The J segment lost 4 bases and the V segment lost 5 bases, leaving 14 bases of the junction unmatched. CDR1 and CDR2 from the germline V gene are DFQATT and SNEGSKA (reference sequence). The CDR3 is 16 residues long. CDR3 in amino acids: CSAARMGTGIVYGYTF. The CDR3 DNA reads TGCAGTGCTGCCCGCATGGGGACAGGGATAGTCTATGGCTACACCTTC.

Ten or more counts support this clonotype. The gene calls are TRBV9 and TRBJ1-2; a possible D gene is TRBD1 (6 bases). Trimming stripped 1 base from V and 4 bases from J, with 11 bases between. The CDR3 consists of 14 residues. CDR1 is SGDLS and CDR2 is YYNGEE in the germline V gene. CDR3 sequence (DNA): TGTGCCAGCAGCGTAAACCCAGGGGCCTATGGCTACACCTTC. Residues: CASSVNPGAYGYTF.

This clonotype was recorded many times. This chain uses TRBV20-1 with TRBJ2-1, with TRBD1 matching 10 bases. V was clipped by 2 bases and J by 5 bases; unmatched bases: 6. Germline V gives CDR1 DFQATT, CDR2 SNEGSKA (reference sequence). The CDR3 extends over 15 amino acids. The CDR3 loop is CSARNPGTGDNEQFF. The CDR3 DNA reads TGCAGTGCTAGAAATCCCGGGACAGGGGACAATGAGCAGTTCTTC.